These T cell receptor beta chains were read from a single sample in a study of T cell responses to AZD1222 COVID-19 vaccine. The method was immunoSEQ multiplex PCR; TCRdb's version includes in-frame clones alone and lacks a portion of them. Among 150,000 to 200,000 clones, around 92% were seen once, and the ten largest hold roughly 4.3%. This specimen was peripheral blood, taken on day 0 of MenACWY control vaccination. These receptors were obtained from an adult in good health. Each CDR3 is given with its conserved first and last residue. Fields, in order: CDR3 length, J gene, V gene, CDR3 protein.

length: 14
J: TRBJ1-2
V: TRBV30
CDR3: CAWSQGGSHYGYTF

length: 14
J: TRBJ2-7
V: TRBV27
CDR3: CASTTRDRVGEQYF

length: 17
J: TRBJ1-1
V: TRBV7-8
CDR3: CASSLARTGRGYTEAFF

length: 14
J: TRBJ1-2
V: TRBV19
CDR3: CAILQEGQDYGYTF

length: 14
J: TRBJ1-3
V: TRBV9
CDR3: CASSAQSTGNTIYF

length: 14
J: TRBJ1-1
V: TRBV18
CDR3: CASSPTGGGTEAFF

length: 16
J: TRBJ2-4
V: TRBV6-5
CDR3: CASSSPQGAVQNIQYF

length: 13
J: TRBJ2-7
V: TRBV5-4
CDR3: CASSPVRGYEQYF

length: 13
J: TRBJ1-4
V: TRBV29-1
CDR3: CSGRWQGGEKLFF

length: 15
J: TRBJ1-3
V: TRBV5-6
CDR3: CASSWGTGRGNTIYF

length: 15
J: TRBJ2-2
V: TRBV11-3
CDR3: CASLKREGNTGELFF

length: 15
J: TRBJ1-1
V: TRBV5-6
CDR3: CASSLGAGRHTEAFF

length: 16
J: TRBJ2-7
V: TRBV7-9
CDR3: CASSFSVPTGEGEQYF

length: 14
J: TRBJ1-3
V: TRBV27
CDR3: CASSPLTTGNTIYF

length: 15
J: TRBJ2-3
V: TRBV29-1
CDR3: CSVITSGASTDTQYF

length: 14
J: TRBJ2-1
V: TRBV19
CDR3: CASNPSSGRNEQFF

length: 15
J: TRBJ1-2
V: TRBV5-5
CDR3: CASSLDSRAAYGYTF

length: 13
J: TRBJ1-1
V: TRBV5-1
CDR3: CASSTISNTEAFF

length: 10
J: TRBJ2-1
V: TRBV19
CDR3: CASSRETLFF

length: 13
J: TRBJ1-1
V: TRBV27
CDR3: CASSAYRGTEAFF

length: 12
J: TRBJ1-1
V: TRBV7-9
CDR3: CASSFKKGEAFF

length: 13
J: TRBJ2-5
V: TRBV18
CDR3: CASSPLSAETQYF

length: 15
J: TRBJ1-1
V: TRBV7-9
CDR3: CASSKVVGGNTEAFF

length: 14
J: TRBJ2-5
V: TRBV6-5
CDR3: CASSPLAEWETQYF

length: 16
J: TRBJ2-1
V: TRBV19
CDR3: CASSIVGSGRADEQFF

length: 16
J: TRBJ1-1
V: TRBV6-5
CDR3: CASSYGLTGRNTEAFF

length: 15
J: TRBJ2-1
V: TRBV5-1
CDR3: CASSPPGGVGNEQFF

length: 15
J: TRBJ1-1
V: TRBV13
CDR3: CASSLGTRANTEAFF

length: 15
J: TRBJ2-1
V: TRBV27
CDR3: CASSLTGGIYNEQFF

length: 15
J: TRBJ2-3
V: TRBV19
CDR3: CASSIAGEETDTQYF

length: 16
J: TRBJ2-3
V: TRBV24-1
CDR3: CATSGLRDRGTDTQYF

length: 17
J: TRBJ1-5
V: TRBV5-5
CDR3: CASSPSTGGYSNQPQHF

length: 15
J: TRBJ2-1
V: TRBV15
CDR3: CATSRSSGTNNEQFF

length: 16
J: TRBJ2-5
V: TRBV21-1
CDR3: CASSGDPDRGEETQYF

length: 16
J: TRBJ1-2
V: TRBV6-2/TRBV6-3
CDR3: CASSYPRDRREYGYTF

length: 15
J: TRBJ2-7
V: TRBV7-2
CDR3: CASSLPGQLSYEQYF

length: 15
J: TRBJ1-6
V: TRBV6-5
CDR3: CASSPTGANNSPLHF

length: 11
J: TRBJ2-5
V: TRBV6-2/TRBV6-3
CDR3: CASSSTLHSYF

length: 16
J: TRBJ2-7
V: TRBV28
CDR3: CASSPTTRGLSYEQYF

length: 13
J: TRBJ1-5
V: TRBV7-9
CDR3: CASSWGLDQPQHF

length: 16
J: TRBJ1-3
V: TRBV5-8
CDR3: CASSLLGVLSGNTIYF

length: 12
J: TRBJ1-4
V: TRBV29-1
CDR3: CSVGRVGEKLFF

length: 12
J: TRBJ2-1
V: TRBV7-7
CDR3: CASRGVYNEQFF

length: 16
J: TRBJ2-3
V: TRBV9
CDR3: CASSVGLAGGTDTQYF

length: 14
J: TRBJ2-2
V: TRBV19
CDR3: CASSIEGNTGELFF

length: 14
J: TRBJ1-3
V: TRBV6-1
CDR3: CASSDGGFGNTIYF

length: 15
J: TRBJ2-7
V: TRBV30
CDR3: CAWTGGLQSHYEQYF

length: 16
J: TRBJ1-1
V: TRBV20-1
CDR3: CSASKVWGTGNTEAFF

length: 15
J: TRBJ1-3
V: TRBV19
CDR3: CASSRGVSSGNTIYF

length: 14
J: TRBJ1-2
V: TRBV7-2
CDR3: CASSLIGGNYGYTF

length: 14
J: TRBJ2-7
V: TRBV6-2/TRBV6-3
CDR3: CASSYPRDKNEQYF

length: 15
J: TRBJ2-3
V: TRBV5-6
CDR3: CASSSLGTGLDTQYF